This TCR beta chain was retrieved from a study of CD8+CD57+ T cells in acquired aplastic anemia. Points from the study as a whole: Overlapping CD8+ CDR3 repertoires of patients and controls contained under 35 shared sequences.

For sequencing, patients were chosen who had shown expansion of CD8+CD57+ cells by flow cytometry. A severe acquired aplastic anemia diagnosis applied to all patients. Genomic DNA provided the template from which TCR beta VDJ and CDR3 profiles were obtained. TCRdb passed the reads through MiXCR, listing each CDR3 protein once. There are more than 150,000 distinct CDR3 sequences in the sample; around 43% occur only once, and about 2.9% lies in the top ten. Germline CDR1 LNHDA, CDR2 SQIVND (reference sequence). J gave up 5 bases and V 9 bases, and 9 bases lay outside the gene matches. This CDR3 has 13 amino acids. Worth noting for this clonotype: The target antigen is unknown.

This receptor was identified in a human donor with aplastic anemia. V is TRBV19 and J is TRBJ2-5, with TRBD2 identical over 7 bases. Sequenced: sorted CD4+, CD8+, or CD8+CD57+ T cells (not recorded which) from PBMCs. The CDR3 sequence: CASHRVAGETQYF. The CDR3 DNA reads as TGTGCCAGCCACCGGGTAGCGGGTGAGACCCAGTACTTC.